This T cell receptor (beta chain) stems from a study of control samples from healthy donors and cancer patients. The assay was immunoSEQ multiplex PCR, and TCRdb's table has in-frame clones only and misses some. The sample has about 44,000 clones, around 87% seen once; the top ten hold roughly 10%. CDR1 and CDR2 (germline): PRHDT, FYEKMQ (reference sequence). The CDR3 runs 14 residues. Trimming took off 8 bases at V and 0 bases at J, with 10 bases between the two ends. The gene calls are TRBV13 and TRBJ2-2; D is unresolved. This TCR derives from a woman aged 55-70 years with lung cancer. Specimen: PBMCs. The CDR3 reads CASSHGSNTGELFF. The CDR3 DNA reads TGTGCCAGCTCACATGGCTCGAACACCGGGGAGCTGTTTTTT.